These T cell receptor beta chains were read from a single sample in a study of spatial heterogeneity in lung cancer. TCRdb independently ran MiXCR on the 5' RACE reads; one entry per CDR3 protein. The sample carries 6,000 to 9,000 distinct CDR3 sequences, about 3.4% recorded once. The sequences come from lung tumor tissue, collected at surgery. The origin of the receptors is a male donor with early-stage non-small cell lung cancer. CDR3s include the opening cysteine and the closing phenylalanine or tryptophan. A D gene is named only where the DNA matches it firmly. Size is stated for part of the rows, as once, few or many counts, or as a class when the clone is expanded.

J: TRBJ2-1
V: TRBV20-1
size: many
D: .
DNA: TGCAGTGCTAGGTCAGGGATGAATTACAATGAGCAGTTCTTC
CDR3: CSARSGMNYNEQFF

J: TRBJ1-1
V: TRBV7-3
size: many
D: .
DNA: TGTGCCAGCAGCTTATTGGGGGGTGGTACTGAAGCTTTCTTT
CDR3: CASSLLGGGTEAFF

J: TRBJ2-7
V: TRBV10-3
size: many
D: TRBD2
DNA: TGTGCCAGCACCGACGGCGGGGGGGCCATGCACGAGCAGTACTTC
CDR3: CASTDGGGAMHEQYF

J: TRBJ2-3
V: TRBV4-2
size: medium-sized
D: TRBD2
DNA: TGTGCCAGCAGCCAAGAGAGGGGACTAGCGGGAGGGCCGGGCACAGATACGCAGTATTTT
CDR3: CASSQERGLAGGPGTDTQYF

J: TRBJ2-7
V: TRBV7-9
size: many
D: TRBD1
DNA: TGTGCCAGCAGCACCCCGGGGGCAGGGGGCCTCTACGAGCAGTACTTC
CDR3: CASSTPGAGGLYEQYF

J: TRBJ2-7
V: TRBV10-3
size: medium-sized
D: TRBD2
DNA: TGTGCCATCAGTGAGTCCGGGACTAGCGGATCCTACGAGCAGTACTTC
CDR3: CAISESGTSGSYEQYF

J: TRBJ1-1
V: TRBV3-1
size: many
D: TRBD1
DNA: TGTGCCAGCAGCTTCGACAGGGGAGGGACTGAAGCTTTCTTT
CDR3: CASSFDRGGTEAFF

J: TRBJ1-2
V: TRBV27
size: many
D: .
DNA: TGTGCCAGCAGTCGATGGGGACTGTCCTATGGCTACACCTTC
CDR3: CASSRWGLSYGYTF

J: TRBJ1-4
V: TRBV5-1
size: many
D: .
DNA: TGCGCCAGCAGCGCGGGACCAACTAATGAAAAACTGTTTTTT
CDR3: CASSAGPTNEKLFF

J: TRBJ1-1
V: TRBV27
size: medium-sized
D: .
DNA: TGTGCCAGCAGTTTAAACGGAGAAGCTTTCTTT
CDR3: CASSLNGEAFF

J: TRBJ2-7
V: TRBV18
size: medium-sized
D: TRBD1
DNA: TGTGCCAGCTCACCACAAGTAGGGGGCATCCTGTACTTC
CDR3: CASSPQVGGILYF

J: TRBJ2-5
V: TRBV20-1
size: .
D: TRBD2
DNA: TGCAGTGCTCCCCGGGAAGCGGGGGCTCAAGAGACCCAGTACTTC
CDR3: CSAPREAGAQETQYF

J: TRBJ2-7
V: TRBV2
size: many
D: .
DNA: TGTGCCAGCATTCCCCAGGGTCATGGCTACGAGCAGTACTTC
CDR3: CASIPQGHGYEQYF

J: TRBJ2-2
V: TRBV20-1
size: many
D: TRBD1
DNA: TGCAGTGCTTACGGACAGGCCCACGGGGAGCTGTTTTTT
CDR3: CSAYGQAHGELFF